The 25 T cell receptor beta chains below all came from one sample that was sequenced in a study of CD8+ T cells in alopecia areata. Indicated treatment: oral pan-JAK inhibitor, 5-10 mg twice daily. Extraction and reverse transcription of RNA yielded cDNA as the sequencing template. Assay: immunoSEQ multiplex PCR; the TCRdb copy retains only in-frame clones and omits some. In the table there are fewer than 250,000 clones, around 65% of which are singletons. The sequenced sample was CD4+ T cells sorted from blood, obtained at week 4, from a patient treated with tofacitinib. These receptors originate from a human donor with alopecia areata.

J is TRBJ1-4 and V is TRBV18, with 8 bases aligning to TRBD1. Germline assignment: CDR1 KGHSH and CDR2 LQKENI. V gave up 3 bases and J gave up 5 bases; unmatched junction bases: 5. The CDR3 length is 15 residues. CDR3 sequence reads: CASSPRTGLNEKLFF. CDR3 in DNA: TGTGCCAGCTCACCTAGGACAGGGTTGAATGAAAAACTGTTTTTT.

Here the CDR3 reads CASSLIGELFF. In DNA, the CDR3 is TGTGCCAGCAGTTTAATAGGGGAGCTGTTTTTT. J is TRBJ2-2 and V is TRBV28; D unresolved. Trimming stripped 2 bases from V and 8 bases from J, with 3 bases between. This CDR3 comprises 11 residues. Germline assignment: CDR1 MDHEN and CDR2 SYDVKM.

This rearrangement joins TRBV11-3 to TRBJ2-2; D gene ambiguous. Germline V CDR1 and CDR2: SGHNT, YENEEA. The V gene lost 1 base and the J gene lost 7 bases, with 13 bases spanning the gap. This CDR3 region has 15 residues. For the CDR3, the DNA is TGTGCCAGCAGCTTAGCGAAAGGTCGCGACGGGGAGCTGTTTTTT. Translated: CASSLAKGRDGELFF. The full variable domain, rest sourced from reference TRBV11-3 and TRBJ2-2, is EAGVVQSPRYKIIEKKQPVAFWCNPISGHNTLYWYLQNLGQGPELLIRYENEEAVDDSQLPKDRFSAERLKGVDSTLKIQPAELGDSAVYLCASSLAKGRDGELFFGEGSRLTVL.

The V gene is TRBV10-3, the J gene TRBJ2-5; D possibly uses TRBD1 or TRBD2 (5 bases each). The V end was cut by 3 bases, the J end by 5 bases, with 19 bases between. Looked up from germline, CDR1 is ENHRY and CDR2 is SYGVKD. The CDR3 runs to 16 residues. CDR3 nucleotides: TGTGCCATCAGTGATCCTCAAGCCGGGACGGGGGAGACCCAGTACTTC. Translation gives CAISDPQAGTGETQYF.

The V gene is TRBV27, the J gene TRBJ2-7; possible D gene TRBD2, 5 bases. CDR3 length: 13 amino acids. V was shortened by 10 bases and J by 6 bases, with 19 bases between the two germline ends. The germline CDR1 and CDR2 sequences are MNHEY and SMNVEV (reference sequence). The CDR3 nucleotides are TGTGCCACCCCGGGAACTCTCGGGTGCGAGCAGTACTTC. This translates into CATPGTLGCEQYF.

The chain combines TRBV9 with TRBJ2-1; D is unresolved. V lost 0 bases to trimming and J lost 5 bases, with 6 bases between them. The CDR3 loop spans 13 amino acids. Per the germline V gene, CDR1 is SGDLS and CDR2 is YYNGEE. The CDR3 is CASSVGQHNEQFF. The CDR3 coding sequence is TGTGCCAGCAGCGTAGGGCAGCACAATGAGCAGTTCTTC. The full variable domain, rest sourced from reference TRBV9 and TRBJ2-1, is DSGVTQTPKHLITATGQRVTLRCSPRSGDLSVYWYQQSLDQGLQFLIQYYNGEERAKGNILERFSAQQFPDLHSELNLSSLELGDSALYFCASSVGQHNEQFFGPGTRLTVL.

The V gene is TRBV5-1, the J gene TRBJ1-5; weak D call: TRBD1 (5 bases). The CDR3 spans 15 residues. V was pared by 0 bases and J by 4 bases, with 11 bases between. Looked up from germline, CDR1 is SGHRS and CDR2 is YFSETQ. Here the CDR3 reads CASSLAPGPNQPQHF. CDR3 coding DNA: TGCGCCAGCAGCTTGGCCCCAGGGCCAAATCAGCCCCAGCATTTT.

This clone was counted once. The V gene is TRBV5-1, the J gene TRBJ1-2; 7 nucleotides line up with TRBD1. Germline CDR1 is SGHRS and CDR2 is YFSETQ. The ends lost 1 base at V and 8 bases at J; junction bases unmatched: 8. The CDR3 is 14 amino acids. CDR3 nucleotides: TGCGCCAGCAGCTTGCTCGACAGGGTCGACGGCTACACCTTC. Its protein is CASSLLDRVDGYTF.

The chain carries TRBV30 and TRBJ2-7; 11 nucleotides agree with TRBD2. Germline V gives CDR1 GTSNPN, CDR2 SVGIG (reference sequence). J was trimmed by 3 bases and V by 5 bases; bases with no gene match: 3. This CDR3 region has 13 residues. The CDR3 here is CAWGGLADYEQYF. CDR3 in DNA: TGTGCCTGGGGGGGACTAGCGGACTACGAGCAGTACTTC.

On this clone: At the DNA level, this CDR3 is encoded by other sequences in the same sample as well. The genes are TRBV6-5 and TRBJ1-6; 7 nucleotides line up with TRBD1. Germline V lookup: CDR1 MNHEY, CDR2 SVGAGI. Trimming cost V 1 base and J 7 bases; bases outside gene matches: 1. The CDR3 consists of 14 residues. CDR3 DNA sequence: TGTGCCAGCAGTTACTTACAGGGGAATTCACCCCTCCACTTT. It codes for CASSYLQGNSPLHF.

J is TRBJ1-1 and V is TRBV6-6, with D unclear. V was shortened by 5 bases and J by 1 base, with 14 bases between the two germline ends. This CDR3 contains 15 residues. The germline CDR1 and CDR2 sequences are MNHNY and SVGAGI (reference sequence). CDR3 nucleotide sequence: TGTGCCAGCAGTATCCCAGGTTGGGGGAACACTGAAGCTTTCTTT. Translating gives CASSIPGWGNTEAFF.

The chain links TRBV7-2 to TRBJ1-5; D unclear. This CDR3 spans 14 amino acids. CDR1 and CDR2 from the germline V gene are SGHTA and FQGNSA. V lost 1 base and J lost 1, with 5 bases in between. The CDR3 region is CASSLGFSNQPQHF. The CDR3 DNA reads as TGTGCCAGCAGCTTAGGATTCAGCAATCAGCCCCAGCATTTT.

In this sample, this clone turned up a few times. V and J are TRBV4-1 and TRBJ2-3; 10 bases are a match to TRBD2. The V and J ends lost 0 bases and 9 bases, in that order; junction bases with no gene match: 12. CDR3 length: 17 amino acids. The V gene's germline CDR1 is MGHRA and CDR2 YSYEKL. The CDR3 sequence is CASSQDQAGGPFTTQYF. The CDR3 coding sequence is TGCGCCAGCAGCCAAGATCAAGCGGGGGGGCCATTCACGACGCAGTATTTT.

The V and J genes are TRBV29-1 and TRBJ2-3; tentatively, D is TRBD1 or TRBD2 (5 bases each). Trimming left V 3 bases short and J 0 bases short, with 7 bases between. The CDR3 spans 13 residues. Looked up from germline, CDR1 is SQVTM and CDR2 is ANQGSEA. The CDR3 DNA follows: TGCAGCGTTGATTGGGGGAGCACAGATACGCAGTATTTT. Residues: CSVDWGSTDTQYF.

The table lists this clone with a few counts. This chain uses TRBV29-1 with TRBJ1-2, with 10 positions matching TRBD1. The V segment lost 4 bases and the J segment 6 bases; nucleotides outside the gene matches: 5. This CDR3 region has 13 residues. Germline CDR1 SQVTM, CDR2 ANQGSEA. The CDR3 region is CSVGWTGGDGYTF. CDR3 DNA: TGCAGCGTTGGGTGGACAGGGGGAGATGGCTACACCTTC. The complete variable domain, with remaining parts taken from reference TRBV29-1 and TRBJ1-2, reads SAVISQKPSRDICQRGTSLTIQCQVDSQVTMMFWYRQQPGQSLTLIATANQGSEATYESGFVIDKFPISRPNLTFSTLTVSNMSPEDSSIYLCSVGWTGGDGYTFGSGTRLTVV.

The chain recombines TRBV28 with TRBJ1-5, with 10 bases matching TRBD1. CDR1 and CDR2 (germline): MDHEN, SYDVKM. Trimming cost V 7 bases and J 7 bases; bases outside gene matches: 7. The CDR3 loop spans 14 amino acids. In DNA, the CDR3 is TGTGCCAGCAAGACAGGGGGCGGGGAACAGCCCCAGCATTTT. Its translation: CASKTGGGEQPQHF.

This chain joins TRBV29-1 and TRBJ2-3, with D unresolved. This CDR3 is 14 amino acids long. V lost 7 bases, J lost 2 bases, and 16 bases lay in between. The germline gives CDR1 SQVTM, CDR2 ANQGSEA. The CDR3 region has the DNA TGCAGCGCCCGAGCCGGGTCCCTCACAGATACGCAGTATTTT. Amino acid sequence: CSARAGSLTDTQYF.

The chain is built from TRBV2 and TRBJ2-1, with D perhaps TRBD1 or TRBD2 (6 bases each). The V end lost 6 bases, the J end lost 7 bases, and 22 bases lay between the germline ends. The CDR3 covers 16 residues. Germline CDR1 and CDR2: SNHLY and FYNNEI. CDR3: CASSPEGGGILNEQFF. The CDR3 DNA reads as TGTGCCAGCAGCCCCGAGGGGGGTGGAATCCTAAATGAGCAGTTCTTC.

This sequence joins TRBV27 and TRBJ2-1; the D gene is possibly TRBD2 (5 bases). Per the germline V gene, CDR1 is MNHEY and CDR2 is SMNVEV (reference sequence). CDR3 length equals 14 residues. Trimming shortened V by 3 bases and J by 5 bases, and 11 bases separated the two germline ends. CDR3 in amino acids: CASSFALGDNEQFF. For the CDR3, the DNA is TGTGCCAGCAGTTTTGCCCTCGGGGACAATGAGCAGTTCTTC.

This clone showed up just a few times. V is TRBV5-1 and J is TRBJ2-3, with D uncertain. Trimming removed 0 bases at V and 5 bases at J, with 7 bases between. The germline V gene encodes CDR1 SGHRS and CDR2 YFSETQ. This CDR3 comprises 13 residues. CDR3 in amino acids: CASSLANGDTQYF. The CDR3 DNA reads TGCGCCAGCAGCTTGGCCAACGGAGATACGCAGTATTTT.

This clone was recorded a few times. This CDR3 is CASNDRGSYNEQFF. CDR3 bases: TGCGCCAGCAACGACAGGGGTTCCTACAATGAGCAGTTCTTC. This chain joins TRBV10-2 and TRBJ2-1; 8 bases agree with TRBD1. V shed 7 bases, J shed 1 base, and the junction held 3 bases outside the gene matches. This CDR3 contains 14 residues. The germline CDR1 and CDR2 sequences are WSHSY and SAAADI.

The gene calls are TRBV25-1 and TRBJ2-2; D gene unclear. The CDR3 is 15 residues long. Germline CDR1 reads MGHDK; CDR2 reads SYGVNS. V was trimmed by 1 base and J by 4 bases, leaving 10 bases between them. DNA for the CDR3: TGTGCCAGCAGTGAATTTAATGGTGGCACCGGGGAGCTGTTTTTT. Translated, it gives CASSEFNGGTGELFF.

The rearrangement uses TRBV4-2 and TRBJ1-4, with D perhaps matching TRBD1 (5 bases). Trimming left V 4 bases short and J 8 bases short, with 17 bases between. Germline V gives CDR1 LGHNA, CDR2 YNFKEQ. There are 15 residues in the CDR3. In DNA, the CDR3 is TGTGCCAGCAGCCCCGCTGGGGCGAATAGCGAAAAACTGTTTTTT. Protein sequence: CASSPAGANSEKLFF.

V and J are TRBV27 and TRBJ2-3; D gene unclear. V shed 6 bases and J shed 2 bases, with 3 bases lying between them. The germline gives CDR1 MNHEY, CDR2 SMNVEV (reference sequence). The CDR3 contains 11 residues. CDR3 amino acids: CASRATDTQYF. CDR3 bases: TGTGCCAGCAGGGCCACAGATACGCAGTATTTT.

The V and J genes are TRBV27 and TRBJ2-3, with 13 bases identical to TRBD2. J gave up 5 bases and V 5 bases, and 10 bases lay outside the gene matches. Germline V gene lookup returns CDR1 MNHEY and CDR2 SMNVEV (reference sequence). The CDR3 extends over 17 amino acids. The CDR3 sequence: CASSTITSGGARDTQYF. Here the CDR3 DNA reads TGTGCCAGCAGTACTATTACTAGCGGGGGGGCACGAGATACGCAGTATTTT.